The source of this T cell receptor beta chain is a study of regulatory T cells in long-lasting Graves disease. Described time point: newly diagnosed GD, antithyroid drugs for less than 3 months. TCR sequences were obtained from RNA taken from PBMCs. iRepertoire HTBI primers and Arm-PCR of CDR3 regions built TCR beta libraries. A single record per CDR3 protein comes from TCRdb applying MiXCR to the multiplex PCR reads. The table has 200,000 to 300,000 distinct CDR3 sequences, around 20% seen once. This TCR was recovered from a female donor with Graves disease. The sequenced sample was peripheral blood mononuclear cells (PBMCs), obtained at new diagnosis, from a patient treated with antithyroid drugs.

CDR3 in DNA: TGTGCCAGCTACGGCCTAGCGGGGGGGATCAGCACAGATACGCAGTATTTT. Its translation: CASYGLAGGISTDTQYF. V is TRBV12-3 or TRBV12-4 and J is TRBJ2-3, with 12 bases identical to TRBD2. The J segment lost 0 bases and the V segment lost 8 bases, leaving 9 bases of the junction unmatched. CDR3 length: 17 residues.